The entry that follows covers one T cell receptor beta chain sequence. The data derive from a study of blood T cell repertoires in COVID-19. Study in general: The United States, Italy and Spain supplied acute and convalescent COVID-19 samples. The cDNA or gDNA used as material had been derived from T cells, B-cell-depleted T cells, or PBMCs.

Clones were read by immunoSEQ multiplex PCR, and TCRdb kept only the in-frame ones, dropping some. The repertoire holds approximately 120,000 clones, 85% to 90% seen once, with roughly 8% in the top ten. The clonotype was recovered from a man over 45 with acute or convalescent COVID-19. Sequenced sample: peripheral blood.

CDR3 sequence (DNA): TGTGCCAGCAGACCAGGGGTGTCCTATAATTCACCCCTCCACTTT. Amino acid sequence: CASRPGVSYNSPLHF. The chain recombines TRBV6-5 with TRBJ1-6, with a possible D match to TRBD1 (6 bases). Germline values: CDR1 MNHEY, CDR2 SVGAGI. V was cut by 6 bases and J by 1 base, with 10 bases left in between. The CDR3 spans 15 residues.